The 30 T cell receptor beta chains given below trace back to one sample, sequenced in a study of cytomegalovirus exposure and HLA in healthy donors. The PCR used 60 Vbeta and 13 Jbeta primers. Data came from immunoSEQ multiplex PCR; TCRdb stores just in-frame clones and leaves some out. The data contain around 120,000 clones, around 77% of them singletons. The sample consisted of PBMCs. All receptors come from a man between 50 and 59 years old in good health and CMV-seropositive.

The chain joins TRBV4-1 to TRBJ1-1; D is perhaps TRBD1 (6 bases). Trimming left V 2 bases short and J 0 bases short, with 16 bases between. The CDR3 is 17 amino acids. CDR1 is MGHRA and CDR2 is YSYEKL in the germline V gene. CDR3 sequence: CASSQYYSTGLNTEAFF. CDR3 DNA sequence: TGCGCCAGCAGCCAATATTACTCGACAGGCCTGAACACTGAAGCTTTCTTT.

This clone showed up just once. The V call is TRBV5-1, the J call TRBJ1-5; no reliable D call. The germline CDR1 and CDR2 sequences are SGHRS and YFSETQ. Between the trimmed V and J ends, which lost 1 base and 5 bases, there was a span of 13 bases. This CDR3 has 15 amino acids. The CDR3 sequence is CASSLFGQLDQPQHF. In nucleotides, the CDR3 is TGCGCCAGCAGCTTGTTTGGGCAGTTAGATCAGCCCCAGCATTTT.

The chain combines TRBV5-1 with TRBJ2-3; 10 bases are a match to TRBD1. This CDR3 comprises 15 residues. J lost 4 bases, V lost 4 bases, and 6 bases had no gene match. The germline gives CDR1 SGHRS, CDR2 YFSETQ. The CDR3 sequence is CASSTDRGLADTQYF. CDR3 nucleotides: TGCGCCAGCAGCACAGACAGGGGGCTGGCAGATACGCAGTATTTT.

This clone was picked up one time. The gene calls are TRBV28 and TRBJ1-3, with a possible D match to TRBD1 (6 bases). With 3 bases removed from V and 16 bases from J, the gap between germline ends came to 16 bases. Germline-derived CDR1 and CDR2 are MDHEN and SYDVKM. The CDR3 is 12 residues long. The CDR3 reads CASSLTRGFRYF. CDR3 nucleotide sequence: TGTGCCAGCAGTTTGACGAGGGGGTTTAGGTATTTT.

The chain links TRBV19 to TRBJ2-3, with 8 bases that match TRBD1. With 10 bases clipped from V and 3 bases from J, the junction kept 6 bases outside the gene matches. Germline CDR1 and CDR2: LNHDA and SQIVND (reference sequence). This CDR3 spans 13 amino acids. CDR3 DNA: TGTGCCACGGGGACAGGAGGGACAGATACGCAGTATTTT. Its protein is CATGTGGTDTQYF.

The chain has TRBV4-2 and TRBJ1-3, with TRBD1 identical over 10 bases. This CDR3 is 16 amino acids long. Looked up from germline, CDR1 is LGHNA and CDR2 is YNFKEQ. V was clipped by 2 bases and J by 2 bases; unmatched bases: 3. This CDR3 is CASSQTGTGAGNTIYF. The CDR3 DNA reads TGTGCCAGCAGCCAAACCGGGACAGGGGCTGGAAACACCATATATTTT.

This chain connects TRBV7-9 to TRBJ1-1; the D is unclear. This CDR3 region has 15 residues. Deletions cut 1 base from V and 1 base from J, with 10 bases between. CDR1 and CDR2 from the germline V gene are SEHNR and FQNEAQ (reference sequence). This CDR3 reads CASSLVSGRNTEAFF. The CDR3 bases are TGTGCCAGCAGCTTAGTATCCGGGAGGAACACTGAAGCTTTCTTT.

This chain links TRBV29-1 with TRBJ2-3; TRBD2 agrees at 8 bases. This CDR3 contains 15 residues. The germline CDR1 and CDR2 sequences are SQVTM and ANQGSEA. The V segment lost 0 bases and the J segment 0 bases; nucleotides outside the gene matches: 2. The CDR3 DNA reads TGCAGCGTTGAAGATTCTAGCGGGAGCACAGATACGCAGTATTTT. This gives the protein CSVEDSSGSTDTQYF.

The rearrangement links TRBV27 to TRBJ1-6; 8 bases fit TRBD1. This CDR3 contains 15 residues. CDR1 and CDR2 from the germline V gene are MNHEY and SMNVEV (reference sequence). Trimming cost V 4 bases and J 6 bases; bases outside gene matches: 5. The CDR3 region is CASSSDRAGNSPLHF. The CDR3 DNA is TGTGCCAGCAGTTCGGACAGGGCCGGTAATTCACCCCTCCACTTT.

In nucleotides, the CDR3 is TGTGCCACCAGCAGTCCGGGACAGGGTGGTACGAGCAATCAGCCCCAGCATTTT. Protein sequence: CATSSPGQGGTSNQPQHF. The rearrangement joins TRBV15 to TRBJ1-5; 9 nucleotides match TRBD1. The CDR3 is 18 residues long. V lost 3 bases to trimming and J lost 1 base; unmatched junction nucleotides: 10. Germline V gene lookup returns CDR1 LNHNV and CDR2 YYDKDF (reference sequence).

The table lists this clone with a few counts. This chain links TRBV2 with TRBJ2-7, with 8 bases that match TRBD1. This CDR3 region has 14 residues. Germline CDR1 SNHLY, CDR2 FYNNEI. Losses at the gene ends were 11 bases for V and 5 bases for J; bases not matched to a gene: 14. CDR3 in DNA: TGTGCCCAAAAAGTGACAGGGGAAATTCACGAGCAGTACTTC. Its translation is CAQKVTGEIHEQYF.

The chain is built from TRBV7-8 and TRBJ1-2; D gene unclear. This CDR3 contains 13 residues. CDR1 and CDR2 (germline): SGHVS, FQNEAQ. Trimming took off 5 bases at V and 4 bases at J, with 11 bases between the two ends. The CDR3 sequence: CASSPAGSYGYTF. The CDR3 DNA sequence: TGTGCCAGCAGCCCAGCCGGGAGCTATGGCTACACCTTC.

The chain has TRBV28 and TRBJ1-4; 8 bases match TRBD1. Germline V gene sequence: CDR1 MDHEN, CDR2 SYDVKM. The CDR3 is 16 residues long. J was trimmed by 8 bases and V by 2 bases; bases with no gene match: 10. The CDR3 reads CASSLIIGQGTEKLFF. CDR3 sequence (DNA): TGTGCCAGCAGTTTAATAATCGGACAGGGTACCGAAAAACTGTTTTTT.

This clone was found a few times. The genes are TRBV5-1 and TRBJ1-1; D is unresolved. The germline V gene has CDR1 SGHRS and CDR2 YFSETQ. V was shortened by 2 bases and J by 5 bases, with 13 bases between the two germline ends. CDR3 length equals 14 residues. CDR3 sequence: CASSFDGGITEAFF. The CDR3 coding sequence is TGCGCCAGCAGCTTCGACGGAGGGATTACTGAAGCTTTCTTT.

This clone appeared a single time. The rearrangement uses TRBV18 and TRBJ2-5; D not resolved. There are 14 residues in the CDR3. Germline lookup yields CDR1 KGHSH and CDR2 LQKENI. Trimming removed 0 bases from V and 1 base from J, with 6 bases in between. The CDR3 DNA is TGTGCCAGCTCACCACCGCACAGCCAAGAGACCCAGTACTTC. This encodes CASSPPHSQETQYF.

The J gene is TRBJ2-7, the V gene TRBV28; 8 bases map to TRBD2. The CDR3 is 12 amino acids. The germline V gene has CDR1 MDHEN and CDR2 SYDVKM. V lost 6 bases, J lost 5 bases, and 3 bases stayed unmatched. The CDR3: CASSGRVHEQYF. CDR3 nucleotide sequence: TGTGCCAGCAGCGGGAGGGTCCACGAGCAGTACTTC.

V is TRBV9 and J is TRBJ2-2; perhaps TRBD2 as D (5 bases). Germline V gene sequence: CDR1 SGDLS, CDR2 YYNGEE. This CDR3 is 16 amino acids long. V was trimmed by 0 bases and J by 2 bases, leaving 11 bases between them. CDR3: CASSVAPGLNTGELFF. The CDR3 coding sequence is TGTGCCAGCAGCGTAGCTCCCGGACTCAACACCGGGGAGCTGTTTTTT.

The chain has TRBV29-1 and TRBJ1-1, with D unresolved. The CDR3 contains 12 residues. CDR1 is SQVTM and CDR2 is ANQGSEA in the germline V gene. Trimming cost V 5 bases and J 9 bases, with 16 bases left between them. The CDR3 reads CSVLPGVGKAFF. The CDR3 coding sequence is TGCAGCGTTTTGCCCGGGGTAGGAAAAGCTTTCTTT.

This chain joins TRBV9 and TRBJ2-3; tentatively, D is TRBD2 (6 bases). Germline CDR1 is SGDLS and CDR2 is YYNGEE. V was clipped by 1 base and J by 2 bases, with 11 bases between them. This CDR3 has 15 residues. Here the CDR3 DNA reads TGTGCCAGCAGCGTACGCGGGGAGTACACAGATACGCAGTATTTT. Its translation is CASSVRGEYTDTQYF.

In its sample, this clone was seen once. V gene TRBV28 combines with J gene TRBJ1-1; possible D gene TRBD1, 6 bases. The germline CDR1 and CDR2 sequences are MDHEN and SYDVKM. Trimming took 6 bases from V and 1 from J, leaving 21 bases between them. The length of the CDR3 is 17 residues. The CDR3 DNA reads TGTGCCAGCAGACCCCGCCGTGCGGGGGCCCAGAACACTGAAGCTTTCTTT. This sequence encodes CASRPRRAGAQNTEAFF.

The chain joins TRBV21-1 to TRBJ2-7; the listed D gene, TRBD2, was not tested against the DNA. TRBV21-1 is reported as a pseudogene. CDR3 length equals 17 residues. In DNA, the CDR3 is TGTGCCAGCAGCAACCGGGGGGGCGGGAGGAGTAGGAACGAGCAGTACTTC. Amino acids: CASSNRGGGRSRNEQYF.

In regard to this clone: Other DNA sequences in this sample translate to the same CDR3. The J gene is TRBJ1-3, the V gene TRBV29-1; 8 bases are a match to TRBD1. CDR3 length: 14 amino acids. CDR1 and CDR2 (germline): SQVTM, ANQGSEA. Unmatched junction bases numbered 9, after V lost 7 bases and J lost 4 bases. The CDR3 loop is CSADRTGQGNTIYF. CDR3 bases: TGCAGCGCGGATCGGACAGGGCAAGGAAACACCATATATTTT.

The rearrangement uses TRBV4-3 and TRBJ2-1; 10 bases map to TRBD2. The germline gives CDR1 LGHNA, CDR2 YSLEER. This CDR3 comprises 16 residues. The J segment lost 2 bases and the V segment lost 3 bases, leaving 4 bases of the junction unmatched. The CDR3 is CASSQDTSGAYNEQFF. The CDR3 nucleotides read TGCGCCAGCAGCCAGGACACTAGCGGGGCCTACAATGAGCAGTTCTTC.

The chain links TRBV7-6 to TRBJ2-2, with D tentatively TRBD1 (6 bases). Germline V lookup: CDR1 SGHVS, CDR2 FNYEAQ. CDR3 length: 15 amino acids. The V end lost 3 bases, the J end lost 3 bases, and 11 bases lay between the germline ends. The CDR3 DNA sequence: TGTGCCAGCAGCTTCTCCCACAGGGACACCGGGGAGCTGTTTTTT. The encoded protein is CASSFSHRDTGELFF.

This clone was counted only a few times. The CDR3, as DNA: TGTGCCAGCAGACGAGCCGGGACTAGCGGGTCAAGGACCTACTGCGAGCAGTACTTC. Its protein is CASRRAGTSGSRTYCEQYF. The chain couples TRBV14 to TRBJ2-7; 12 nucleotides align to TRBD2. V shed 6 bases and J 6 bases; nucleotides not matched to a gene: 21. CDR3 length: 19 amino acids. In germline, CDR1 is SGHDN, CDR2 FVKESK.

The table lists this clone with a count of one. The V gene is TRBV4-1, the J gene TRBJ1-6, with D tentatively TRBD1 (5 bases). Germline values: CDR1 MGHRA, CDR2 YSYEKL. V gave up 0 bases and J gave up 7 bases, with 10 bases separating them. The CDR3 contains 15 residues. The CDR3 DNA reads as TGCGCCAGCAGCCAAGATTTTCAGGGAAATTCACCCCTCCACTTT. Its translation: CASSQDFQGNSPLHF.

This chain uses TRBV7-2 with TRBJ2-3, with 8 bases identical to TRBD2. J lost 9 bases, V lost 5 bases, and 16 bases had no gene match. Germline V CDR1 and CDR2: SGHTA, FQGNSA. CDR3 length equals 16 residues. The CDR3 sequence is CASSLRAGAEGGTQYF. The CDR3, as DNA: TGTGCCAGCAGCCTGAGAGCGGGGGCGGAGGGAGGCACGCAGTATTTT. Based on the CDR3 plus reference TRBV7-2 and TRBJ2-3, the full variable domain is GAGVSQSPSNKVTEKGKDVELRCDPISGHTALYWYRQSLGQGLEFLIYFQGNSAPDKSGLPSDRFSAERTGGSVSTLTIQRTQQEDSAVYLCASSLRAGAEGGTQYFGPGTRLTVL.

Regarding this clone: An end of the junction does not agree with germline; a read error may underlie this. V usage is TRBV5-1 and J usage is TRBJ1-2, with 8 bases aligning to TRBD1. Germline CDR1 is SGHRS and CDR2 is YFSETQ. The CDR3 totals 12 residues. The CDR3 region is CASSRGTGGYIF. The CDR3 region has the DNA TGCGCCAGCAGCCGCGGGACAGGCGGCTACATCTTC.

The chain joins TRBV28 to TRBJ1-5; a weak D match, TRBD1 (5 bases). V dropped 7 bases and J dropped 5 bases, with 9 bases sitting between them. In germline, CDR1 is MDHEN, CDR2 SYDVKM. The CDR3 spans 12 residues. CDR3 in DNA: TGTGCCAGCAAGCTGACAGATCAGCCCCAGCATTTT. Its translation is CASKLTDQPQHF.

The chain employs TRBV5-1 and TRBJ1-3, with D tentatively TRBD1 (6 bases). CDR3 length: 19 residues. CDR1 SGHRS and CDR2 YFSETQ come from the germline V gene. The ends were cut back, 3 bases at V and 0 bases at J, with 22 bases in the middle. CDR3 amino acids: CASSSLPPTGPSSGNTIYF. The DNA for the CDR3 is TGCGCCAGCAGCTCCCTTCCGCCGACAGGCCCGAGCTCTGGAAACACCATATATTTT.